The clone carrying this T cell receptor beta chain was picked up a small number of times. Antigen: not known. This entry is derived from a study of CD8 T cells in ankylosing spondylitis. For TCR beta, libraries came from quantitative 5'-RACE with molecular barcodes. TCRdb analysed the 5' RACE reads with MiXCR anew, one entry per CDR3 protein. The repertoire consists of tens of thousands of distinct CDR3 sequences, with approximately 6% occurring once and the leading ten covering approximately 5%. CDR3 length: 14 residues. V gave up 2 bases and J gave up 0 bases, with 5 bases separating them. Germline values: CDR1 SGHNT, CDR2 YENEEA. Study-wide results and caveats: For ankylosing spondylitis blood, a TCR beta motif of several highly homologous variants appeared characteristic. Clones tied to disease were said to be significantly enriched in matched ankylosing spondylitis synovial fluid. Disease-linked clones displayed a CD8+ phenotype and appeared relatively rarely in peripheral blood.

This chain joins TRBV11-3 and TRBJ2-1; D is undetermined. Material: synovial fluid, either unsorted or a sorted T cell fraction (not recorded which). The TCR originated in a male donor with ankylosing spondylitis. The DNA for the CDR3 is TGTGCCAGCAGCTTAACGGTCTCCTACAATGAGCAGTTCTTC. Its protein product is CASSLTVSYNEQFF.